The clone carrying this T cell receptor (beta chain) has at least ten counts. Its antigen is unknown. Losses at the gene ends were 0 bases for V and 7 bases for J; bases not matched to a gene: 6. The CDR3 runs to 17 residues. Germline values: CDR1 LGHNA, CDR2 YSLEER. The TCRbeta library incorporated unique molecular identifiers. TCRdb independently ran MiXCR on the PCR reads; one entry per CDR3 protein. The table lists fewer than 700,000 distinct CDR3 sequences, about an eighth of them singletons. These data belong to a study of T-cell reconstitution after alpha-beta-depleted transplantation in children. Study observations and caveats: Surviving recipient T cells and thymic progenitors underlay high day-60 TCRbeta diversity in some patients. Several hundred expanded graft clones reportedly gave rise to the alpha-beta T cells present about two months after transplant.

This receptor was identified in a male patient younger than 18 who had a stem cell transplant for acute myeloid leukemia, so the T cells may come from the graft donor. The chain recombines TRBV4-3 with TRBJ2-2, with 12 bases that match TRBD1. The source was PBMCs, mostly from graft donor cells, collected 360 days after TCRalphabeta/CD19-depleted stem cell transplant. CDR3 DNA sequence: TGCGCCAGCAGCCAAGATTGGGGACAGGGGGCGGTCGGGGAGCTGTTTTTT. Translation: CASSQDWGQGAVGELFF.